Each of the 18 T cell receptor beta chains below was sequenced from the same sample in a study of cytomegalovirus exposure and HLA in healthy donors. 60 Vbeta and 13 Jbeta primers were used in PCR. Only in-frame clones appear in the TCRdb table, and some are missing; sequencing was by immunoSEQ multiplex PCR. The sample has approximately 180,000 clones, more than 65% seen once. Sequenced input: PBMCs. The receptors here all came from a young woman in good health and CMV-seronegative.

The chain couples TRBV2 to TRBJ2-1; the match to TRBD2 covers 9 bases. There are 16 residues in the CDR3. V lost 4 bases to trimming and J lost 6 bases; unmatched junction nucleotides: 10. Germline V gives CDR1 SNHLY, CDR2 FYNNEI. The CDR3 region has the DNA TGTGCCAGCAGTGGCGGGGGGGCGATGGCGGTCAATGAGCAGTTCTTC. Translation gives CASSGGGAMAVNEQFF.

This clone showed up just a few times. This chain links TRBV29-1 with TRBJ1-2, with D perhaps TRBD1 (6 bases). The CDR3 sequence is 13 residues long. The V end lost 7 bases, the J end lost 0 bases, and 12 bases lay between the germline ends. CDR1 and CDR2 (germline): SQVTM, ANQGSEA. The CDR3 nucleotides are TGCAGCGCCGGGGACAAGACTAACTATGGCTACACCTTC. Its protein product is CSAGDKTNYGYTF.

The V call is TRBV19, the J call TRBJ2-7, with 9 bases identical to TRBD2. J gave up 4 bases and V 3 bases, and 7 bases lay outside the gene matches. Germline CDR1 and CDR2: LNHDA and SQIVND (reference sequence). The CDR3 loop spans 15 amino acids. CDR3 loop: CASSMGSGGLYEQYF. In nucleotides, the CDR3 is TGTGCCAGTAGTATGGGTAGCGGGGGCCTTTACGAGCAGTACTTC.

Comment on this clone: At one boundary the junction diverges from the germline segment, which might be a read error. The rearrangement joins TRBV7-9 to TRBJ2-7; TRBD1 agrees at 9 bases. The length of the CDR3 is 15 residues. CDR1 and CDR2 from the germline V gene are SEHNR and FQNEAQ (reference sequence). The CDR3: CSSSWDRVWDYEQYF. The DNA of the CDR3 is TGTTCCAGCAGCTGGGACAGGGTCTGGGATTACGAGCAGTACTTC. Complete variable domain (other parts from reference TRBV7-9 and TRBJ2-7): DTGVSQNPRHKITKRGQNVTFRCDPISEHNRLYWYRQTLGQGPEFLTYFQNEAQLEKSRLLSDRFSAERPKGSFSTLEIQRTEQGDSAMYLCSSSWDRVWDYEQYFGPGTRLTVT.

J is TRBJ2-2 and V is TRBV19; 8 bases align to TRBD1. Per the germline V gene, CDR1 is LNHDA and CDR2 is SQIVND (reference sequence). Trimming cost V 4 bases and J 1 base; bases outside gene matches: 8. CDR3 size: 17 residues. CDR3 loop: CASSKGFGQGNTGELFF. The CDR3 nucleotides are TGTGCCAGTAGTAAGGGGTTCGGACAGGGGAACACCGGGGAGCTGTTTTTT.

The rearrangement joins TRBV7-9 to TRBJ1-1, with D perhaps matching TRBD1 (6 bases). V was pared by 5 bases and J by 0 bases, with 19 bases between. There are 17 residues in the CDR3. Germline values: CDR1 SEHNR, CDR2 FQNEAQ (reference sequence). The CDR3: CASSPPWVGHLNTEAFF. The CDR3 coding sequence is TGTGCCAGCAGCCCCCCTTGGGTGGGACACTTGAACACTGAAGCTTTCTTT.

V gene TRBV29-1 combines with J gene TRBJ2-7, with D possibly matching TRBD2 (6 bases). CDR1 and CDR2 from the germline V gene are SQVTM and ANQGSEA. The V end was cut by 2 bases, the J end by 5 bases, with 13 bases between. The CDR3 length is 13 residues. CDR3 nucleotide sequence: TGCAGCGTTGAAAACTCCTCGGGGGACGAGCAGTACTTC. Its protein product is CSVENSSGDEQYF.

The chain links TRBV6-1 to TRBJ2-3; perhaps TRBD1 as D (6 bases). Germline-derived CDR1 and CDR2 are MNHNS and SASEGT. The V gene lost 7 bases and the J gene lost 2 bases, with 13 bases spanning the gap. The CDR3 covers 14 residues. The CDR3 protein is CASIRDKLTDTQYF. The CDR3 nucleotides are TGTGCCAGCATCCGGGACAAACTCACAGATACGCAGTATTTT.

CDR3 region: CASSWSAGPNNQPQHF. The CDR3, as DNA: TGCGCCAGCAGCTGGAGCGCGGGGCCTAATAATCAGCCCCAGCATTTT. V gene TRBV5-1 combines with J gene TRBJ1-5, with D tentatively TRBD1 (5 bases). CDR1 and CDR2 from the germline V gene are SGHRS and YFSETQ. V gave up 3 bases and J gave up 4 bases, with 17 bases separating them. This CDR3 has 16 residues.

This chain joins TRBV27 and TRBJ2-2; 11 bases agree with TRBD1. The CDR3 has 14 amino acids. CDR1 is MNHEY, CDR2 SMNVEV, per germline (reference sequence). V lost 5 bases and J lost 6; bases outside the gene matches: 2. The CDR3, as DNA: TGTGCCAGCAGTGGGGACAGGGGGGCCGGGGAGCTGTTTTTT. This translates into CASSGDRGAGELFF.

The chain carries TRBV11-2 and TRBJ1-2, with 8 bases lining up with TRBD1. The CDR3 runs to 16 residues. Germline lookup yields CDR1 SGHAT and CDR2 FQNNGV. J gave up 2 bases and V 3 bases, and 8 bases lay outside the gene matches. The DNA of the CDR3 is TGTGCCAGCAGCTTTGGGACAGGAAGCTCAAACTATGGCTACACCTTC. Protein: CASSFGTGSSNYGYTF.

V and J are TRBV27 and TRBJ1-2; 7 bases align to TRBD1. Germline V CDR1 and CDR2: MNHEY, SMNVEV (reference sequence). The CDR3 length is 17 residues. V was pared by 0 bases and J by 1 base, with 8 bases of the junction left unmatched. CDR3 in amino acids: CASSLSQTGRNNYGYTF. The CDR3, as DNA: TGTGCCAGCAGTTTATCCCAGACAGGGAGGAATAACTATGGCTACACCTTC.

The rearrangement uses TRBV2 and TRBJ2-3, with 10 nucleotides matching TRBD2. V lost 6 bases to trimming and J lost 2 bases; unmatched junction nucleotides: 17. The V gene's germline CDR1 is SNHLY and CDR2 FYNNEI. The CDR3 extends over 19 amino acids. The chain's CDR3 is CASRKTSGGGTGYTDTQYF. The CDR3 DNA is TGTGCCAGCAGGAAAACAAGCGGGGGGGGCACAGGGTACACAGATACGCAGTATTTT.

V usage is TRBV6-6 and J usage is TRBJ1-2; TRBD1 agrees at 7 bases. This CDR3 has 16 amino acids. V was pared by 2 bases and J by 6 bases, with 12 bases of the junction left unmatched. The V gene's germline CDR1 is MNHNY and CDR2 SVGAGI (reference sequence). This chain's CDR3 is CASSYGDSQDVNGYTF. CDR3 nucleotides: TGTGCCAGCAGTTACGGGGACAGCCAGGACGTCAATGGCTACACCTTC.

The CDR3 region is CASSASKTQYF. The CDR3 bases are TGTGCCAGCAGCGCCTCTAAAACGCAGTATTTT. This sequence joins TRBV9 and TRBJ2-3; D unresolved. Trimming pared 3 bases from V and 9 bases from J, leaving 8 bases between. The length of the CDR3 is 11 residues. Germline CDR1 and CDR2: SGDLS and YYNGEE.

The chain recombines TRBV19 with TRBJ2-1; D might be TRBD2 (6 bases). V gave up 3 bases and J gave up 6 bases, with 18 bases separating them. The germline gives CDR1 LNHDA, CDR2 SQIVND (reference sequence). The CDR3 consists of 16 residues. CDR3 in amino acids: CASSIGRGGKGNEQFF. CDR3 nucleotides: TGTGCCAGTAGTATCGGGCGGGGCGGGAAGGGCAATGAGCAGTTCTTC.

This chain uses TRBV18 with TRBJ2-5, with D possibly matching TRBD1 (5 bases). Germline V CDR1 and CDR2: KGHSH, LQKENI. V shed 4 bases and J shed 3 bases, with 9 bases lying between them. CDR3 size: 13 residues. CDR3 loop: CASSLDRKETQYF. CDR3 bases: TGTGCCAGCTCACTCGACAGAAAAGAGACCCAGTACTTC.

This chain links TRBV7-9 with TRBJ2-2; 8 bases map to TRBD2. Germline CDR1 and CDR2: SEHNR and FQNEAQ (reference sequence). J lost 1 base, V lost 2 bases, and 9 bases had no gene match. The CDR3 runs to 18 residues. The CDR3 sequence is CASSLFPLAGENTGELFF. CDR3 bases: TGTGCCAGCAGCTTATTCCCTCTAGCGGGCGAGAACACCGGGGAGCTGTTTTTT.